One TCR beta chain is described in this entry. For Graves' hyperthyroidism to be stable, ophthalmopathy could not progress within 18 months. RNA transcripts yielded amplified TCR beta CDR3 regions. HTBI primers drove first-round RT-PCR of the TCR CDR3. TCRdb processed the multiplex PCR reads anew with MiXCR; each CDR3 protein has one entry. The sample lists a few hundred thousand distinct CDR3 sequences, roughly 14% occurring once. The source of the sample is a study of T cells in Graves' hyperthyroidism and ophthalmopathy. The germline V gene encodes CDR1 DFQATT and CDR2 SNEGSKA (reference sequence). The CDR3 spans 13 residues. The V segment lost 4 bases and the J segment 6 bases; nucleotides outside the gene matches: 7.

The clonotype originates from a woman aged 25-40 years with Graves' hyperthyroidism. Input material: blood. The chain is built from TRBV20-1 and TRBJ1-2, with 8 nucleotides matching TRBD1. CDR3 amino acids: CSAKNRGTNGYTF. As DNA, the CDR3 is TGCAGTGCTAAAAACAGGGGGACGAATGGCTACACCTTC.